The 3 T cell receptor beta chains below all came from one sample that was sequenced in a study of T cell responses to AZD1222 COVID-19 vaccine. Sequencing used immunoSEQ multiplex PCR; TCRdb keeps in-frame clones, though not all of them. The sample lists approximately 100,000 clones; roughly 90% were seen once. Sequencing used peripheral blood, obtained on day 0 of AZD1222 vaccination. The receptor set was obtained from an adult in good health.

The chain is built from TRBV5-1 and TRBJ2-2; TRBD1 agrees at 11 bases. The ends lost 5 bases at V and 4 bases at J; junction bases unmatched: 4. CDR1 SGHRS and CDR2 YFSETQ come from the germline V gene. This CDR3 contains 15 residues. The DNA for the CDR3 is TGCGCCAGCAGTCGGGGACAGGGGGGCACCGGGGAGCTGTTTTTT. Amino acid sequence: CASSRGQGGTGELFF.

The rearrangement uses TRBV4-2 and TRBJ2-1; D unresolved. Looked up from germline, CDR1 is LGHNA and CDR2 is YNFKEQ. CDR3 size: 13 residues. Trimming took 1 base from V and 3 from J, leaving 4 bases between them. CDR3 DNA: TGTGCCAGCAGCCAAGTAAGCTACAATGAGCAGTTCTTC. It yields the protein CASSQVSYNEQFF.

This chain links TRBV3-1 (or the pseudogene TRBV3-2) with TRBJ1-1; 8 bases are shared with TRBD1. The CDR3 loop spans 15 amino acids. The V and J ends lost 1 base and 2 bases, in that order; junction bases with no gene match: 3. Germline V gives CDR1 LGHDT, CDR2 YNNKEL (reference sequence). The CDR3 DNA follows: TGTGCCAGCAGCCAAGCTGGACAGGGTAACACTGAAGCTTTCTTT. Amino acid sequence: CASSQAGQGNTEAFF.